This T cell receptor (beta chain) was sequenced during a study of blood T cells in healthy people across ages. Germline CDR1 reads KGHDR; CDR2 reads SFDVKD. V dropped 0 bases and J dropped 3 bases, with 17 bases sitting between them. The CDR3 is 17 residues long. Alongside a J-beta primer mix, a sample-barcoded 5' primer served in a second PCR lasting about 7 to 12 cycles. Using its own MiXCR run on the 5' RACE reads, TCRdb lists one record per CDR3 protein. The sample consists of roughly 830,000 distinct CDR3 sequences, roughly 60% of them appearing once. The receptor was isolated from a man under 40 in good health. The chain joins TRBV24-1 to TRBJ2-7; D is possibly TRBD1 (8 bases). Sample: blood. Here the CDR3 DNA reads TGTGCCACCAGTGATTTGGGCGCGCGGGGGACAGGCTACGAGCAGTACTTC. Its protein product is CATSDLGARGTGYEQYF.